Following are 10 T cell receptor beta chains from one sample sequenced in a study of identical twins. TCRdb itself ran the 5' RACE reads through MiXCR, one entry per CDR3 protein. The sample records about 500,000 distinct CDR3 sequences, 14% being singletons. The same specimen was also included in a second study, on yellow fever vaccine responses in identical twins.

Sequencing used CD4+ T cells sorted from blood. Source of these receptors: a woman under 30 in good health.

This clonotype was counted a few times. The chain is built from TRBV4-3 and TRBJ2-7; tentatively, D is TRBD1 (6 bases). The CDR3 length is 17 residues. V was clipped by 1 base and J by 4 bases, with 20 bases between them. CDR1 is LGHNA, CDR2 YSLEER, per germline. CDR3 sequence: CASSQASSPTGPYEQYF. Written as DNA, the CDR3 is TGCGCCAGCAGCCAAGCGTCTTCCCCGACAGGACCGTACGAGCAGTACTTC.

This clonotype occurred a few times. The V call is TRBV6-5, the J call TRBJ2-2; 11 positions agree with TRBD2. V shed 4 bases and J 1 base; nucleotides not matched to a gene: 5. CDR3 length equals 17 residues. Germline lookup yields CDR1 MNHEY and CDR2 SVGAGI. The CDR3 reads CASSSGTSGGNTGELFF. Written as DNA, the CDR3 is TGTGCCAGCAGTTCCGGAACTAGCGGGGGGAACACCGGGGAGCTGTTTTTT.

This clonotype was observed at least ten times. The CDR3 sequence: CASSQARTGITHEQYF. CDR3 coding DNA: TGTGCCAGCAGCCAAGCGAGGACAGGGATAACCCACGAGCAGTACTTC. The gene calls are TRBV4-2 and TRBJ2-7; 8 bases align to TRBD1. This CDR3 has 16 residues. V gave up 1 base and J gave up 5 bases; unmatched junction bases: 10. From germline, CDR1 is LGHNA and CDR2 YNFKEQ.

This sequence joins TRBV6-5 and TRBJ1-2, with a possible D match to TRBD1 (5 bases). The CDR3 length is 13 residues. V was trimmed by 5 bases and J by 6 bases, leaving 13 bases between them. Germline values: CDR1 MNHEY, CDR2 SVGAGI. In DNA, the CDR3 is TGTGCCAGCAGTACCCGGATGGGGCATGGCTACACCTTC. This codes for CASSTRMGHGYTF.

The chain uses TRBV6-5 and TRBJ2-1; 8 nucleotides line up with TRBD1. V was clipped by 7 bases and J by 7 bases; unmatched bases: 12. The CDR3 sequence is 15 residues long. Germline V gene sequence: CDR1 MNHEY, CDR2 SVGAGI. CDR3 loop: CASTSPRTGSNEQFF. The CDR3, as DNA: TGTGCCAGCACTTCTCCTCGGACAGGGTCGAATGAGCAGTTCTTC.

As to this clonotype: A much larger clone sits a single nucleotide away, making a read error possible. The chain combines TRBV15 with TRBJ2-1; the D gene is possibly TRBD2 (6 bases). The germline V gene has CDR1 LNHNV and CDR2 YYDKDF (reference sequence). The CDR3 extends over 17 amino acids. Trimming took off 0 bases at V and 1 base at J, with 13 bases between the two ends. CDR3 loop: CATSREYSGVSYNEQFF. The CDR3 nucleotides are TGTGCCACCAGCAGAGAATACTCGGGAGTGTCCTACAATGAGCAGTTCTTC.

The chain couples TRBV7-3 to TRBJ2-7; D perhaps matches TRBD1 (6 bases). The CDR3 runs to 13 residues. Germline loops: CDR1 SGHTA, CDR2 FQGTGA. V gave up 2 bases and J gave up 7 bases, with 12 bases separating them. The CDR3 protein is CASSLHQGREQYF. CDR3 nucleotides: TGTGCCAGCAGCTTACATCAGGGGCGGGAGCAGTACTTC.

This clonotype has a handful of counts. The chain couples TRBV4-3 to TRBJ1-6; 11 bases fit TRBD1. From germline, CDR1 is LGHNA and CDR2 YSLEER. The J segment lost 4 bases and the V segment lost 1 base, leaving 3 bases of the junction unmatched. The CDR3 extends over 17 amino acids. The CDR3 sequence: CASSQGTGGGYNSPLHF. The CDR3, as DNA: TGCGCCAGCAGCCAAGGGACAGGGGGCGGTTATAATTCACCCCTCCACTTT.

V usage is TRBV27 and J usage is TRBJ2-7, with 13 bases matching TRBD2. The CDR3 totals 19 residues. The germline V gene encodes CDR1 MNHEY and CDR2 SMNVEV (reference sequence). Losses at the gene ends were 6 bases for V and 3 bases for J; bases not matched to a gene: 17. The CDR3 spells CASSQGLWGLAGTVYEQYF. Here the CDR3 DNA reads TGTGCCAGCAGCCAAGGGTTATGGGGACTAGCGGGAACAGTCTACGAGCAGTACTTC.

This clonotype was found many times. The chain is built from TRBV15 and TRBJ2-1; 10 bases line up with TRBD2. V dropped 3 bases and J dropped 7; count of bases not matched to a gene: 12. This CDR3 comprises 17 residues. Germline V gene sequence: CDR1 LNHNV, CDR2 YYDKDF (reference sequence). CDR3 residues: CATSRQPGASGSNEQFF. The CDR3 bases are TGTGCCACCAGCAGGCAACCTGGGGCTAGCGGGAGTAATGAGCAGTTCTTC.